The 7 T cell receptor beta chains given below trace back to one sample, sequenced in a study of T cell responses to AZD1222 COVID-19 vaccine. Generated by immunoSEQ multiplex PCR, the TCRdb table keeps only in-frame clones and is missing some. Of 95,000 to 150,000 clones in the sample, about 88% are singletons; the top ten hold about 4.2%. The sample in question was peripheral blood, obtained on day 0 of AZD1222 vaccination. These receptors all stem from an adult in good health.

V usage is TRBV13 and J usage is TRBJ2-7; D not resolved. The CDR3 consists of 11 residues. V was pared by 3 bases and J by 3 bases, with 3 bases between. Germline V gives CDR1 PRHDT, CDR2 FYEKMQ (reference sequence). CDR3 in DNA: TGTGCCAGCAGCTTGAACTACGAGCAGTACTTC. This codes for CASSLNYEQYF. Looking up the rest from reference TRBV13 and TRBJ2-7 gives the full variable domain: AAGVIQSPRHLIKEKRETATLKCYPIPRHDTVYWYQQGPGQDPQFLISFYEKMQSDKGSIPDRFSAQQFSDYHSELNMSSLELGDSALYFCASSLNYEQYFGPGTRLTVT.

The J gene is TRBJ2-5, the V gene TRBV7-3, with D possibly being TRBD1 (5 bases). Germline CDR1 is SGHTA and CDR2 is FQGTGA. V was cut by 2 bases and J by 2 bases, with 9 bases left in between. The CDR3 is 14 residues long. In nucleotides, the CDR3 is TGTGCCAGCAGCTTACAGGGAAGTCAAGAGACCCAGTACTTC. Translated: CASSLQGSQETQYF.

CDR3 sequence: CASSERTGYNSPLHF. The CDR3 region has the DNA TGTGCCAGCAGTGAAAGGACAGGTTATAATTCACCCCTCCACTTT. V gene TRBV2 combines with J gene TRBJ1-6; the match to TRBD1 covers 7 bases. The CDR3 loop spans 15 amino acids. The V gene end was trimmed by 2 bases and the J gene end by 4 bases; junction bases not matched to a gene: 2. Germline-derived CDR1 and CDR2 are SNHLY and FYNNEI.

V usage is TRBV15 and J usage is TRBJ1-1; unclear D gene. The CDR3 consists of 14 residues. V was trimmed by 0 bases and J by 1 base, leaving 6 bases between them. Germline-derived CDR1 and CDR2 are LNHNV and YYDKDF (reference sequence). The CDR3, as DNA: TGTGCCACCAGCAGAGATGTGGGGAACACTGAAGCTTTCTTT. It yields the protein CATSRDVGNTEAFF.

V is TRBV15 and J is TRBJ2-1; 11 bases align to TRBD1. CDR3 length equals 15 residues. V gave up 5 bases and J gave up 6 bases; unmatched junction bases: 6. The V gene's germline CDR1 is LNHNV and CDR2 YYDKDF (reference sequence). CDR3 sequence: CATSGGTGGSNEQFF. The CDR3 nucleotides are TGTGCCACCAGCGGCGGGACAGGGGGTAGCAATGAGCAGTTCTTC.

The rearrangement links TRBV5-1 to TRBJ1-4; TRBD1 agrees at 10 bases. The length of the CDR3 is 14 residues. CDR1 is SGHRS, CDR2 YFSETQ, per germline. V lost 4 bases to trimming and J lost 7 bases; unmatched junction nucleotides: 4. The CDR3 loop is CASSMGTGAEKLFF. CDR3 bases: TGCGCCAGCAGCATGGGGACAGGGGCTGAAAAACTGTTTTTT.

This chain connects TRBV28 to TRBJ2-4; a possible D gene is TRBD2 (7 bases). CDR3 length equals 15 residues. Per the germline V gene, CDR1 is MDHEN and CDR2 is SYDVKM. The V end lost 6 bases, the J end lost 7 bases, and 19 bases lay between the germline ends. The CDR3 coding sequence is TGTGCCAGCAGGGGCATGGGGGGGCCGGGTAACATTCAGTACTTC. Amino acids: CASRGMGGPGNIQYF. Based on the CDR3 plus reference TRBV28 and TRBJ2-4, the full variable domain is DVKVTQSSRYLVKRTGEKVFLECVQDMDHENMFWYRQDPGLGLRLIYFSYDVKMKEKGDIPEGYSVSREKKERFSLILESASTNQTSMYLCASRGMGGPGNIQYFGAGTRLSVL.